The clone carrying this T cell receptor beta chain occurred once. Its cognate antigen is unknown. The data belong to a study of CD8 T cells in ankylosing spondylitis. Study findings and constraints: Typical of ankylosing spondylitis blood, it appeared, was a TCR beta motif of several highly homologous variants. Significant enrichment of disease-linked clones was reportedly seen in matched ankylosing spondylitis synovial fluid. Within peripheral blood, clones linked to disease were CD8+ and relatively rare. Previous work reported some of these motif variants in the synovial fluid and blood of reactive arthritis.

Germline V gives CDR1 SGHNT, CDR2 YYREEE (reference sequence). The CDR3 is 14 residues long. V gave up 4 bases and J gave up 5 bases, with 13 bases separating them. By quantitative 5'-RACE with molecular barcodes, the TCR beta libraries were made. One entry per CDR3 protein, called by TCRdb with MiXCR from the 5' RACE reads. Of some 840,000 distinct CDR3 sequences in the sample, about 11% are singletons; the top ten hold roughly 0.51%. This TCR derives from a male donor with ankylosing spondylitis. Sequenced material: blood, either unsorted or a sorted T cell fraction (not recorded which). This chain connects TRBV5-4 to TRBJ2-4, with D hard to call. This CDR3 reads CASSLDQAENIQYF. The CDR3 DNA reads TGTGCCAGCAGCCTGGACCAGGCCGAAAACATTCAGTACTTC.